Listed here are 14 T cell receptor beta chains from one sample, sequenced in a study of Ad26.COV2.S vaccination and SARS-CoV-2 variants. Using immunoSEQ multiplex PCR, the repertoire was profiled, and TCRdb retains in-frame clones only, with some absent. The sample records a few hundred thousand clones, approximately 90% being singletons. Treatment defined: approximately 18 received Ad26.COV2.S at low or high dose, single or two shots; roughly five received placebo; per-sample allocation not given. Samples were taken on day 63 after the first vaccine or placebo injection. The specimen was peripheral blood, collected in a trial of Ad26.COV2.S vaccine versus placebo. The receptor set was obtained from a person aged 18-60 years who received the Ad26.COV2.S COVID-19 vaccine or a placebo.

The gene calls are TRBV4-3 and TRBJ1-1; D not resolved. The CDR3 is 14 amino acids. The germline V and J ends were trimmed by 0 bases and 5 bases, with 10 bases remaining between them. CDR1 and CDR2 from the germline V gene are LGHNA and YSLEER. Written as DNA, the CDR3 is TGCGCCAGCAGCCAAGAACCTTCGAGGACTGAAGCTTTCTTT. As protein: CASSQEPSRTEAFF.

The V and J genes are TRBV24-1 and TRBJ1-5; 8 positions agree with TRBD1. Germline CDR1 is KGHDR and CDR2 is SFDVKD. The CDR3 runs 15 residues. Unmatched junction bases numbered 3, after V lost 4 bases and J lost 2 bases. Here the CDR3 reads CATSDDRGGNQPQHF. In DNA, the CDR3 is TGTGCCACCAGTGACGACAGGGGTGGCAATCAGCCCCAGCATTTT.

V is TRBV5-1 and J is TRBJ2-1, with D uncertain. Trimming left V 2 bases short and J 0 bases short, with 6 bases between. Germline V gives CDR1 SGHRS, CDR2 YFSETQ. CDR3 length equals 14 residues. CDR3 bases: TGCGCCAGCAGCTTCCGTAGCTCCTACAATGAGCAGTTCTTC. Encoded protein: CASSFRSSYNEQFF.

The chain joins TRBV19 to TRBJ2-2; 12 positions agree with TRBD2. The germline V gene encodes CDR1 LNHDA and CDR2 SQIVND (reference sequence). CDR3 length: 15 residues. The V gene end was trimmed by 4 bases and the J gene end by 6 bases; junction bases not matched to a gene: 3. The CDR3 nucleotides read TGTGCCAGTAGTACCCTAGCGGGAGGGCCCGGGGAGCTGTTTTTT. This encodes CASSTLAGGPGELFF.

The rearrangement joins TRBV28 to TRBJ2-7, with TRBD2 as a possible D gene (6 bases). V gave up 6 bases and J gave up 4 bases, with 10 bases separating them. Per germline, CDR1 MDHEN and CDR2 SYDVKM. This CDR3 comprises 12 residues. CDR3 sequence (DNA): TGTGCCAGCAGCCGGGGGACTTACGAGCAGTACTTC. Residues: CASSRGTYEQYF.

This rearrangement joins TRBV24-1 to TRBJ1-2; tentatively, D is TRBD1 (6 bases). Germline CDR1 is KGHDR and CDR2 is SFDVKD. V was shortened by 1 base and J by 8 bases, with 10 bases between the two germline ends. This CDR3 spans 13 amino acids. The CDR3 loop is CATSDFGQQGYTF. For the CDR3, the DNA is TGTGCCACCAGTGATTTCGGACAGCAGGGCTACACCTTC.

The J gene is TRBJ2-7, the V gene TRBV7-6, with 8 bases that match TRBD2. J was trimmed by 4 bases and V by 2 bases; bases with no gene match: 4. Germline V gene lookup returns CDR1 SGHVS and CDR2 FNYEAQ. CDR3 size: 14 residues. The CDR3 DNA sequence: TGTGCCAGCAGCTTATTTACTAGCGGATACGAGCAGTACTTC. This codes for CASSLFTSGYEQYF.

The rearrangement links TRBV28 to TRBJ2-7, with 14 bases aligning to TRBD2. The length of the CDR3 is 14 residues. Germline trimming cut 7 bases from V and 3 bases from J; bases unmatched to any gene: 2. The germline gives CDR1 MDHEN, CDR2 SYDVKM. The CDR3 loop is CASTGLAGGYEQYF. In DNA, the CDR3 is TGTGCCAGCACCGGACTAGCGGGAGGCTACGAGCAGTACTTC.

The chain is built from TRBV10-3 and TRBJ1-5, with D unresolved. Trimming took 6 bases from V and 4 from J, leaving 13 bases between them. The germline CDR1 and CDR2 sequences are ENHRY and SYGVKD. This CDR3 is built from 14 residues. The CDR3 coding sequence is TGTGCCATCAGCCTCGGCGAAACAAATCAGCCCCAGCATTTT. Amino acids: CAISLGETNQPQHF.

This CDR3 is CASSLTFFPGLAGTSATDTQYF. The CDR3 DNA follows: TGTGCCAGCAGCCTAACATTCTTCCCGGGACTAGCGGGGACCTCGGCCACAGATACGCAGTATTTT. V usage is TRBV6-2 or TRBV6-3 and J usage is TRBJ2-3; 13 bases fit TRBD2. Trimming at V came to 6 bases and at J to 2 bases, leaving 23 bases not matched to a gene. The CDR3 length is 22 residues. CDR1 is MNHEY, CDR2 SVGEGT, per germline.

The rearrangement uses TRBV28 and TRBJ2-7; 9 nucleotides line up with TRBD2. The germline V gene has CDR1 MDHEN and CDR2 SYDVKM. Trimming removed 2 bases from V and 2 bases from J; junction bases left unmatched: 1. The CDR3 totals 14 residues. For the CDR3, the DNA is TGTGCCAGCAGTTTAGGCGGGAGGGCCTACGAGCAGTACTTC. Protein product: CASSLGGRAYEQYF. Based on the CDR3 plus reference TRBV28 and TRBJ2-7, the full variable domain is DVKVTQSSRYLVKRTGEKVFLECVQDMDHENMFWYRQDPGLGLRLIYFSYDVKMKEKGDIPEGYSVSREKKERFSLILESASTNQTSMYLCASSLGGRAYEQYFGPGTRLTVT.

The V and J genes are TRBV6-5 and TRBJ2-7; the D is unclear. The CDR3 covers 15 residues. Trimming left V 2 bases short and J 2 bases short, with 13 bases between. CDR1 and CDR2 (germline): MNHEY, SVGAGI. The CDR3 bases are TGTGCCAGCAGTTACAGCCAGGCTTATCCCTACGAGCAGTACTTC. Its protein product is CASSYSQAYPYEQYF.

This chain uses TRBV7-9 with TRBJ1-2; D unclear. The V gene's germline CDR1 is SEHNR and CDR2 FQNEAQ (reference sequence). V was clipped by 5 bases and J by 3 bases, with 10 bases between them. The CDR3 has 13 amino acids. CDR3 sequence: CASSPLIDYGYTF. CDR3 DNA: TGTGCCAGCAGCCCGTTAATCGACTATGGCTACACCTTC.

The chain is built from TRBV6-5 and TRBJ1-4; D is undetermined. The CDR3 covers 15 residues. V lost 6 bases to trimming and J lost 0 bases, with 11 bases between them. CDR1 is MNHEY and CDR2 is SVGAGI in the germline V gene. The CDR3 region is CASSWSIATNEKLFF. CDR3 coding DNA: TGTGCCAGCAGCTGGAGTATTGCAACTAATGAAAAACTGTTTTTT.